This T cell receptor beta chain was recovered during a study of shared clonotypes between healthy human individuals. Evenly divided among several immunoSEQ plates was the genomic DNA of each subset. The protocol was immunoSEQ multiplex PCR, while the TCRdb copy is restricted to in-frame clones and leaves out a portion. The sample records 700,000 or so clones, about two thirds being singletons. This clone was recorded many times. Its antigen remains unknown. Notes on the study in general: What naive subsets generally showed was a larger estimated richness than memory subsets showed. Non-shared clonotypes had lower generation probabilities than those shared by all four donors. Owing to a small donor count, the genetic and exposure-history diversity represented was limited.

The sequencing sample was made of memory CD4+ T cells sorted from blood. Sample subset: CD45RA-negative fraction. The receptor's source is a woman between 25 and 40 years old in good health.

The CDR3, as DNA: TGCGCCAGCAGCTTGAAAGGGACTAGCGGGTACTCCTACGAGCAGTACTTC. It is translated as CASSLKGTSGYSYEQYF. The chain is built from TRBV5-1 and TRBJ2-7, with 12 bases identical to TRBD2. This CDR3 contains 17 residues. Looked up from germline, CDR1 is SGHRS and CDR2 is YFSETQ. J gave up 0 bases and V 1 base, and 5 bases lay outside the gene matches. Supplemented by reference TRBV5-1 and TRBJ2-7, the full variable domain reads KAGVTQTPRYLIKTRGQQVTLSCSPISGHRSVSWYQQTPGQGLQFLFEYFSETQRNKGNFPGRFSGRQFSNSRSEMNVSTLELGDSALYLCASSLKGTSGYSYEQYFGPGTRLTVT.